Presented here are 30 T cell receptor beta chains from one specimen sequenced in a study of patients and donors after allogeneic stem cell transplantation. In TCRdb, the RT-PCR reads were re-called with MiXCR into one record per CDR3 protein. The sample holds 150,000 to 200,000 distinct CDR3 sequences, roughly two fifths seen once. What was sequenced was blood, either unsorted or a sorted T cell fraction (not recorded which). The receptors shown here come from a human donor who was either an allogeneic HSCT recipient or a stem cell or donor lymphocyte infusion donor (not recorded which). It is not recorded whose cells these are; they may come from a transplant donor.

The rearrangement links TRBV4-2 to TRBJ1-4; D perhaps matches TRBD1 (6 bases). This CDR3 spans 16 amino acids. V shed 0 bases and J shed 3 bases, with 11 bases lying between them. CDR1 is LGHNA, CDR2 YNFKEQ, per germline. Written as DNA, the CDR3 is TGTGCCAGCAGCCAAGAGAGGGGGTATTCTAATGAAAAACTGTTTTTT. Translation gives CASSQERGYSNEKLFF.

V usage is TRBV7-9 and J usage is TRBJ1-2, with TRBD1 matching 7 bases. The CDR3 consists of 18 residues. CDR1 and CDR2 (germline): SEHNR, FQNEAQ (reference sequence). Trimming at V came to 4 bases and at J to 2 bases, leaving 16 bases not matched to a gene. The CDR3 sequence: CASSWTRPGQNLNYGYTF. The CDR3 DNA sequence: TGTGCCAGCAGCTGGACAAGACCGGGACAGAATTTAAACTATGGCTACACCTTC.

In its sample, this clonotype was seen a few times. The chain is built from TRBV4-1 and TRBJ1-4; the match to TRBD1 covers 9 bases. The CDR3 spans 18 residues. Germline V lookup: CDR1 MGHRA, CDR2 YSYEKL. Unmatched junction bases numbered 7, after V lost 1 base and J lost 1 base. This CDR3 is CASSQGQGGIVTNEKLFF. CDR3 nucleotides: TGCGCCAGCAGCCAAGGACAGGGGGGAATAGTAACTAATGAAAAACTGTTTTTT.

The chain is built from TRBV20-1 and TRBJ1-1; D gene ambiguous. The V end was cut by 0 bases, the J end by 1 base, with 9 bases between. Germline loops: CDR1 DFQATT, CDR2 SNEGSKA (reference sequence). The CDR3 has 14 amino acids. The CDR3: CSARDPDWNTEAFF. In DNA, the CDR3 is TGCAGTGCTAGAGATCCGGACTGGAACACTGAAGCTTTCTTT.

The chain is built from TRBV13 and TRBJ1-2; D remains ambiguous. Deletions cut 1 base from V and 6 bases from J, with 18 bases between. This CDR3 spans 16 amino acids. Germline V gene lookup returns CDR1 PRHDT and CDR2 FYEKMQ (reference sequence). In nucleotides, the CDR3 is TGTGCCAGCAGCTTAGATAGCTCCTATCGGGCCGATGGCTACACCTTC. Translating it yields CASSLDSSYRADGYTF.

Concerning this clonotype: The final CDR3 position lacks the conserved phenylalanine or tryptophan, pointing to a likely read error. The rearrangement uses TRBV5-1 and TRBJ2-3; 8 nucleotides align to TRBD2. The CDR3 spans 14 residues. V gave up 3 bases and J gave up 5 bases; unmatched junction bases: 5. Germline loops: CDR1 SGHRS, CDR2 YFSETQ. The CDR3 is CASSSLAGRDTQYL. For the CDR3, the DNA is TGCGCCAGCAGCTCCTTAGCGGGGAGAGATACGCAGTATTTG.

In its sample, this clonotype was seen a few times. The chain carries TRBV29-1 and TRBJ1-2; D gene unclear. This CDR3 region has 13 residues. V was clipped by 5 bases and J by 2 bases, with 12 bases between them. Germline V gene lookup returns CDR1 SQVTM and CDR2 ANQGSEA. Here the CDR3 DNA reads TGCAGCGTTAGGCAGACCCTGAACTATGGCTACACCTTC. Its protein is CSVRQTLNYGYTF. Full variable domain (outside the CDR3, taken from reference TRBV29-1 and TRBJ1-2): SAVISQKPSRDICQRGTSLTIQCQVDSQVTMMFWYRQQPGQSLTLIATANQGSEATYESGFVIDKFPISRPNLTFSTLTVSNMSPEDSSIYLCSVRQTLNYGYTFGSGTRLTVV.

This clonotype occurred a few times. The chain joins TRBV4-3 to TRBJ1-1; D gene uncertain. Between the trimmed V and J ends, which lost 0 bases and 0 bases, there was a span of 8 bases. Germline V gene lookup returns CDR1 LGHNA and CDR2 YSLEER. The CDR3 consists of 15 residues. CDR3 DNA: TGCGCCAGCAGCCAAGAACCAGGTCTGAACACTGAAGCTTTCTTT. Its translation is CASSQEPGLNTEAFF.

V gene TRBV6-5 combines with J gene TRBJ2-3; D gene uncertain. Trimming stripped 7 bases from V and 4 bases from J, with 15 bases between. Germline V gene data show CDR1 as MNHEY and CDR2 as SVGAGI. This CDR3 spans 14 amino acids. The CDR3 DNA reads as TGTGCCAGCACCAAATCAGGAAGGGCAGATACGCAGTATTTT. Amino acid sequence: CASTKSGRADTQYF.

Only a few counts were recorded for this clonotype. The CDR3 spells CAIRGGETQYF. CDR3 coding DNA: TGTGCCATCCGCGGGGGGGAGACCCAGTACTTC. J is TRBJ2-5 and V is TRBV10-3, with 8 positions matching TRBD2. CDR3 length: 11 residues. After removal of 8 bases from V and 5 bases from J, the junction contained 1 base not matched to a gene. Per the germline V gene, CDR1 is ENHRY and CDR2 is SYGVKD.

The chain employs TRBV6-6 and TRBJ1-1; TRBD1 agrees at 7 bases. CDR1 and CDR2 (germline): MNHNY, SVGAGI (reference sequence). This CDR3 is 14 amino acids long. The J segment lost 3 bases and the V segment lost 7 bases, leaving 8 bases of the junction unmatched. CDR3 sequence (DNA): TGTGCCAGCATCCAAGGGGGCCCTGACACTGAAGCTTTCTTT. Translated, it gives CASIQGGPDTEAFF.

The genes are TRBV20-1 and TRBJ2-1; 8 bases are a match to TRBD1. Germline V gene data show CDR1 as DFQATT and CDR2 as SNEGSKA (reference sequence). This CDR3 comprises 12 residues. V trimming: 5 bases; J trimming: 7 bases; junction bases outside the gene matches: 4. The CDR3 region has the DNA TGCAGTGCTTTTCAGGGGGCGAATGAGCAGTTCTTC. The encoded protein is CSAFQGANEQFF.

V gene TRBV9 combines with J gene TRBJ1-1, with D perhaps matching TRBD1 (5 bases). The CDR3 covers 14 residues. Trimming cost V 4 bases and J 3 bases, with 13 bases left between them. The germline gives CDR1 SGDLS, CDR2 YYNGEE. The CDR3, as DNA: TGTGCCAGCAGCACCTACGACAGAGACACTGAAGCTTTCTTT. Translating it yields CASSTYDRDTEAFF.

The CDR3 spells CASSYSMGRLSSPLHF. In DNA, the CDR3 is TGTGCCAGCAGTTACTCGATGGGTCGGCTCTCGTCGCCCCTCCACTTT. The chain uses TRBV6-5 and TRBJ1-6, with D hard to call. Between the trimmed V and J ends, which lost 0 bases and 13 bases, there was a span of 19 bases. From germline, CDR1 is MNHEY and CDR2 SVGAGI. The CDR3 extends over 16 amino acids.

The gene calls are TRBV6-5 and TRBJ2-5, with 7 bases that match TRBD2. This CDR3 has 16 residues. Germline V gene sequence: CDR1 MNHEY, CDR2 SVGAGI. The ends lost 8 bases at V and 2 bases at J; junction bases unmatched: 14. The CDR3 here is CASFTLVGGTQETQYF. The CDR3 DNA reads TGTGCCAGCTTCACTCTTGTGGGGGGGACTCAAGAGACCCAGTACTTC.

V and J are TRBV4-3 and TRBJ2-2; 10 nucleotides align to TRBD2. V was clipped by 2 bases and J by 5 bases; unmatched bases: 5. Germline loops: CDR1 LGHNA, CDR2 YSLEER. The CDR3 sequence is 16 residues long. CDR3: CASSQSLAGVTGELFF. CDR3 in DNA: TGCGCCAGCAGCCAATCGCTAGCGGGAGTTACCGGGGAGCTGTTTTTT.

The chain employs TRBV6-6 and TRBJ1-5, with D uncertain. The V gene lost 4 bases and the J gene lost 6 bases, with 4 bases spanning the gap. Germline-derived CDR1 and CDR2 are MNHNY and SVGAGI (reference sequence). CDR3 length equals 11 residues. The CDR3 region is CASSSTQPQHF. In nucleotides, the CDR3 is TGTGCCAGCAGTTCCACTCAGCCCCAGCATTTT.

This clonotype was observed a handful of times. The CDR3 DNA sequence: TGTGCCAGCTCATCTCAGGGGGCAGATGGCTACACCTTC. Encoded protein: CASSSQGADGYTF. The J gene is TRBJ1-2, the V gene TRBV18, with 8 bases fitting TRBD1. Germline CDR1 is KGHSH and CDR2 is LQKENI. V shed 5 bases and J 6 bases; nucleotides not matched to a gene: 5. The CDR3 extends over 13 amino acids.

This clonotype was observed a handful of times. This sequence joins TRBV12-3 or TRBV12-4 and TRBJ2-3; D perhaps matches TRBD2 (6 bases). V shed 3 bases and J shed 0 bases, with 10 bases lying between them. The CDR3 has 15 amino acids. This chain's CDR3 is CASSFGRGSTDTQYF. In DNA, the CDR3 is TGTGCCAGCAGTTTTGGGCGGGGAAGCACAGATACGCAGTATTTT.

The chain recombines TRBV6-2 or TRBV6-3 with TRBJ2-2, with TRBD2 matching over 10 bases. CDR3 length: 17 residues. Trimming took 6 bases from V and 6 from J; bases not matched to a gene: 13. The germline V gene encodes CDR1 MNHEY and CDR2 SVGEGT. Here the CDR3 reads CASSRPGLAIGAGELFF. CDR3 in DNA: TGTGCCAGCAGCAGACCGGGACTAGCGATTGGAGCCGGGGAGCTGTTTTTT.

The rearrangement joins TRBV6-6 to TRBJ1-2; D gene ambiguous. The germline V gene encodes CDR1 MNHNY and CDR2 SVGAGI (reference sequence). Trimming stripped 2 bases from V and 5 bases from J, with 6 bases between. The CDR3 is made up of 12 amino acids. CDR3 nucleotides: TGTGCCAGCAGTTACGACACTTATGGCTACACCTTC. Amino acid sequence: CASSYDTYGYTF.

The chain joins TRBV3-1 to TRBJ1-6; TRBD1 matches at 7 bases. The length of the CDR3 is 15 residues. Looked up from germline, CDR1 is LGHDT and CDR2 is YNNKEL (reference sequence). V lost 3 bases to trimming and J lost 2 bases; unmatched junction nucleotides: 1. The chain's CDR3 is CASSQGTAYNSPLHF. CDR3 sequence (DNA): TGTGCCAGCAGCCAGGGGACAGCCTATAATTCACCCCTCCACTTT.

The genes are TRBV5-1 and TRBJ2-1; 7 positions match TRBD1. CDR1 is SGHRS and CDR2 is YFSETQ in the germline V gene. Germline trimming cut 6 bases from V and 4 bases from J; bases unmatched to any gene: 7. The CDR3 runs 14 residues. The CDR3 coding sequence is TGCGCCAGCAATCCGGGGACAGAATACAATGAGCAGTTCTTC. Its protein product is CASNPGTEYNEQFF. The variable domain in full, completed from reference TRBV5-1 and TRBJ2-1, reads KAGVTQTPRYLIKTRGQQVTLSCSPISGHRSVSWYQQTPGQGLQFLFEYFSETQRNKGNFPGRFSGRQFSNSRSEMNVSTLELGDSALYLCASNPGTEYNEQFFGPGTRLTVL.

The chain combines TRBV2 with TRBJ2-7; D is perhaps TRBD1 or TRBD2 (5 bases each). CDR1 SNHLY and CDR2 FYNNEI come from the germline V gene. This CDR3 is built from 14 residues. Trimming removed 4 bases from V and 5 bases from J, with 15 bases in between. The CDR3 is CASSGRERGNEQYF. CDR3 sequence (DNA): TGTGCCAGCAGTGGCCGGGAAAGGGGTAACGAGCAGTACTTC.

The chain combines TRBV6-5 with TRBJ1-2; possible D gene TRBD1, 5 bases. The V end lost 3 bases, the J end lost 5 bases, and 31 bases lay between the germline ends. Germline lookup yields CDR1 MNHEY and CDR2 SVGAGI. The length of the CDR3 is 20 residues. CDR3 protein: CASSYLQGRDGAGETYGYTF. In DNA form, the CDR3 reads TGTGCCAGCAGTTATTTGCAGGGTCGAGATGGGGCCGGGGAGACTTATGGCTACACCTTC.

This chain links TRBV25-1 with TRBJ2-5; D gene unclear. Trimming cost V 3 bases and J 5 bases, with 13 bases left between them. Germline loops: CDR1 MGHDK, CDR2 SYGVNS. This CDR3 region has 14 residues. CDR3 amino acids: CASSDSRPGETQYF. CDR3 sequence (DNA): TGTGCCAGCAGTGATTCCCGACCCGGCGAGACCCAGTACTTC.

This chain joins TRBV5-1 and TRBJ2-1, with 14 bases lining up with TRBD2. CDR3 length: 20 amino acids. Trimming cost V 2 bases and J 1 base; bases outside gene matches: 11. The germline gives CDR1 SGHRS, CDR2 YFSETQ. CDR3 amino acids: CASSFFMGLAGVKSYNEQFF. The CDR3 coding sequence is TGCGCCAGCAGCTTCTTTATGGGACTAGCGGGAGTAAAATCCTACAATGAGCAGTTCTTC.

This clonotype has a handful of counts. The genes are TRBV11-2 and TRBJ1-6, with TRBD1 matching 9 bases. CDR1 is SGHAT and CDR2 is FQNNGV in the germline V gene. This CDR3 is built from 14 residues. V lost 6 bases to trimming and J lost 10 bases; unmatched junction nucleotides: 7. The CDR3 DNA reads as TGTGCCAGCAGTCCCGGGACAGGGATATCACCCCTCCACTTT. Its protein product is CASSPGTGISPLHF.

The J gene is TRBJ1-5, the V gene TRBV3-1, with 9 bases lining up with TRBD1. With V trimmed by 4 bases and J by 7 bases, 8 bases remained unmatched. Germline values: CDR1 LGHDT, CDR2 YNNKEL (reference sequence). This CDR3 has 15 residues. This chain's CDR3 is CASSRTGGAEQPQHF. For the CDR3, the DNA is TGTGCCAGCAGCCGAACAGGGGGCGCAGAACAGCCCCAGCATTTT. The whole variable domain, remainder taken from reference TRBV3-1 and TRBJ1-5, is DTAVSQTPKYLVTQMGNDKSIKCEQNLGHDTMYWYKQDSKKFLKIMFSYNNKELIINETVPNRFSPKSPDKAHLNLHINSLELGDSAVYFCASSRTGGAEQPQHFGDGTRLSIL.

The J gene is TRBJ2-7, the V gene TRBV6-6; a weak D match, TRBD1 (6 bases). The V end lost 7 bases, the J end lost 3 bases, and 10 bases lay between the germline ends. In germline, CDR1 is MNHNY, CDR2 SVGAGI (reference sequence). This CDR3 spans 12 amino acids. DNA of the CDR3: TGTGCCAGCACCTCGACAGGCTACGAGCAGTACTTC. Translation gives CASTSTGYEQYF.